This record looks at one TCR beta chain sequence and its context. The sample originates from a study of cytomegalovirus exposure and HLA in healthy donors. Researchers ran the PCR with 60 Vbeta and 13 Jbeta primers. This table comes from immunoSEQ multiplex PCR, and its TCRdb copy is limited to in-frame clones, with some not included. The sample lists roughly 110,000 clones; approximately 74% were seen once. There are 14 residues in the CDR3. The trim removed 2 bases at V and 1 base at J, leaving 3 bases unmatched. Germline CDR1 GTSNPN, CDR2 SVGIG (reference sequence). The source material was PBMCs. This receptor was identified in a woman aged 40 to 49 in good health and CMV-seropositive. This chain joins TRBV30 and TRBJ2-5; TRBD1 matches 8 bases. The CDR3 nucleotides are TGTGCCTGGAGTCGGACAGGGTCCCAAGAGACCCAGTACTTC. Protein sequence: CAWSRTGSQETQYF.